A selection of T cell receptor beta chains follows, all from one sample in a study of healthy donors' naive CD4 and CD8 T cells. TCRdb called the reads again in MiXCR, with one record for every CDR3 protein. Altogether about 180,000 distinct CDR3 sequences are present, around 80% being singletons, with the ten largest covering less than 2.5%. The sequenced sample consisted of naive CD4+ and CD8+ T cells sorted from blood, pooled from several donors. All receptors derive from a pool of human donors in good health; the sample pools cells from several healthy donors. The CDR3 runs from the conserved cysteine through the conserved F or W. The order of the fields is D gene, J gene, clone size, V gene, CDR3 DNA, CDR3 protein. D genes are given only for firm matches. Size is stated for part of the rows, as once, few or many counts, or as a class when the clone is expanded.

d_call: TRBD1; j_call: TRBJ1-1; clone_size: NA; v_call: TRBV29-1; cdr3_nt: TGCAGCGTTGACTGGACAGGAGCGGGTGACTCCGCTTTCTTT; cdr3_aa: CSVDWTGAGDSAFF
d_call: NA; j_call: TRBJ1-1; clone_size: NA; v_call: TRBV29-1; cdr3_nt: TGCAGCGTTGGAACCCTGACAGGCGGGGCCACTGAAGCTTTCTTT; cdr3_aa: CSVGTLTGGATEAFF
d_call: TRBD1; j_call: TRBJ1-2; clone_size: few; v_call: TRBV27; cdr3_nt: TGTGCCAGCAGTCTAATACCGGGACAGGCCCCTAGTGGCTACACCTTC; cdr3_aa: CASSLIPGQAPSGYTF
d_call: NA; j_call: TRBJ2-2; clone_size: NA; v_call: TRBV6-6; cdr3_nt: TGTGCCAGCAGTTACTCGACCGGGGAGCTGTTTTTT; cdr3_aa: CASSYSTGELFF
d_call: TRBD1; j_call: TRBJ1-2; clone_size: NA; v_call: TRBV20-1; cdr3_nt: TGCAGTGCTAGGCAGGACAGGAATTATGGCTACACCTTC; cdr3_aa: CSARQDRNYGYTF
d_call: NA; j_call: TRBJ2-5; clone_size: NA; v_call: TRBV6-5; cdr3_nt: TGTGCCAGTGGTCCCCTCAGGGAGACCCAGTACTTC; cdr3_aa: CASGPLRETQYF
d_call: NA; j_call: TRBJ1-3; clone_size: few; v_call: TRBV11-3; cdr3_nt: TGTGCCAGCAGCCGGACGCGCTCTGGAAACACCATATATTTT; cdr3_aa: CASSRTRSGNTIYF
d_call: NA; j_call: TRBJ1-1; clone_size: NA; v_call: TRBV29-1; cdr3_nt: TGCAGCGTTGATCTCGGTGGTCCGGGAACCTCTGAAGCTTTCTTT; cdr3_aa: CSVDLGGPGTSEAFF
d_call: TRBD2; j_call: TRBJ2-7; clone_size: NA; v_call: TRBV15; cdr3_nt: TGTGCCACCAGCAGAGTATTTCAGCCGGGACTAGCTTTATACGAGCAGTACTTC; cdr3_aa: CATSRVFQPGLALYEQYF
d_call: NA; j_call: TRBJ1-5; clone_size: NA; v_call: TRBV27; cdr3_nt: TGTGCCAGCAGCGGACCTAGCGATCAGCCCCAGCATTTT; cdr3_aa: CASSGPSDQPQHF
d_call: TRBD1; j_call: TRBJ2-4; clone_size: NA; v_call: TRBV29-1; cdr3_nt: TGCAGCGTTAATGATCCCCGGGACAGGGGAAACATTCAGTACTTC; cdr3_aa: CSVNDPRDRGNIQYF
d_call: NA; j_call: TRBJ2-7; clone_size: NA; v_call: TRBV29-1; cdr3_nt: TGCAGCGTTGACGGCGGGTCCTACGAGCAGTACTTC; cdr3_aa: CSVDGGSYEQYF
d_call: TRBD1; j_call: TRBJ1-2; clone_size: NA; v_call: TRBV29-1; cdr3_nt: TGCAGCGTTACGGACAGGGGAAACTATGGCTACACCTTC; cdr3_aa: CSVTDRGNYGYTF
d_call: NA; j_call: TRBJ1-1; clone_size: NA; v_call: TRBV19; cdr3_nt: TGTGCCAGTAGTTATGGGCAGGCCGGTGAAGCTTTCTTT; cdr3_aa: CASSYGQAGEAFF
d_call: TRBD2; j_call: TRBJ2-7; clone_size: once; v_call: TRBV6-2/TRBV6-3; cdr3_nt: TGTGCCAGCAGTTACGGGACTAATCTCTACGAGCAGTACTTC; cdr3_aa: CASSYGTNLYEQYF
d_call: NA; j_call: TRBJ2-7; clone_size: NA; v_call: TRBV5-4; cdr3_nt: TGTGCCAGCAGCTCGCCATCCGGGTCCGAGCAGTACTTC; cdr3_aa: CASSSPSGSEQYF
d_call: NA; j_call: TRBJ2-5; clone_size: NA; v_call: TRBV27; cdr3_nt: TGTGCCAGCAGTCCCCAAGGAGGGGTCGGAGAGACCCAGTACTTC; cdr3_aa: CASSPQGGVGETQYF
d_call: NA; j_call: TRBJ2-1; clone_size: few; v_call: TRBV29-1; cdr3_nt: TGCAGCGCATCCTCGGGGGCCAATGAGCAGTTCTTC; cdr3_aa: CSASSGANEQFF
d_call: NA; j_call: TRBJ1-2; clone_size: NA; v_call: TRBV19; cdr3_nt: TGTGCCAGTAGTATAGGACGTTACTATGGCTACACCTTC; cdr3_aa: CASSIGRYYGYTF
d_call: NA; j_call: TRBJ1-2; clone_size: NA; v_call: TRBV6-8; cdr3_nt: TGTGCCAGCACCGAGGACGGAACTTATGGCTACACCTTC; cdr3_aa: CASTEDGTYGYTF
d_call: TRBD1; j_call: TRBJ1-2; clone_size: NA; v_call: TRBV12-3/TRBV12-4; cdr3_nt: TGTGCCAGCAGTTTTCCCTCGGACAGGCTGGTGCCGTCTAACTATGGCTACACCTTC; cdr3_aa: CASSFPSDRLVPSNYGYTF